What follows are 5 T cell receptor beta chains derived from one specimen sequenced in a study of cytomegalovirus exposure and HLA in healthy donors. The PCR made use of 60 Vbeta and 13 Jbeta primers. Profiled with immunoSEQ multiplex PCR; TCRdb holds only in-frame clones, not every one. The sample lists 100,000 to 150,000 clones; less than 80% were seen once. The sequencing sample was made of PBMCs. The origin of the receptors is a woman between 45 and 65 years old in good health and CMV-seronegative.

This clone was counted between two and nine times. CDR3 region: CASSYVRQRGNQPQHF. In DNA form, the CDR3 reads TGTGCCAGCAGTTACGTAAGGCAGAGGGGGAATCAGCCCCAGCATTTT. The gene calls are TRBV6-6 and TRBJ1-5; D possibly corresponds to TRBD1 (6 bases). The CDR3 loop spans 16 amino acids. Trimming removed 2 bases at V and 4 bases at J, with 15 bases between. Germline V gene sequence: CDR1 MNHNY, CDR2 SVGAGI (reference sequence).

The rearrangement joins TRBV7-9 to TRBJ2-5; TRBD2 matches 7 bases. Looked up from germline, CDR1 is SEHNR and CDR2 is FQNEAQ (reference sequence). After removal of 2 bases from V and 1 base from J, the junction contained 13 bases not matched to a gene. This CDR3 spans 18 amino acids. CDR3 protein: CASSLKSSGPDSQETQYF. DNA of the CDR3: TGTGCCAGCAGCTTAAAGTCTAGCGGACCCGATTCCCAAGAGACCCAGTACTTC.

This chain links TRBV13 with TRBJ2-1; D might be TRBD1 (6 bases). This CDR3 has 13 residues. The germline CDR1 and CDR2 sequences are PRHDT and FYEKMQ (reference sequence). Trimming took 8 bases from V and 0 from J, leaving 8 bases between them. CDR3 DNA sequence: TGTGCCAGCGGACAGAGCTCCTACAATGAGCAGTTCTTC. It encodes CASGQSSYNEQFF.

V and J are TRBV6-5 and TRBJ2-7; D is possibly TRBD2 (5 bases). The CDR3 loop spans 11 amino acids. V was clipped by 6 bases and J by 12 bases, with 15 bases between them. Germline CDR1 is MNHEY and CDR2 is SVGAGI. Written as DNA, the CDR3 is TGTGCCAGCAGAGCAAACGGACTCTGGTACTTC. It yields the protein CASRANGLWYF.

The chain carries TRBV9 and TRBJ2-1; 8 bases fit TRBD1. Trimming cost V 3 bases and J 3 bases; bases outside gene matches: 5. This CDR3 contains 15 residues. CDR1 and CDR2 (germline): SGDLS, YYNGEE. The CDR3 DNA reads TGTGCCAGCAGCGCCTATACAGGGGGCTACAATGAGCAGTTCTTC. This sequence encodes CASSAYTGGYNEQFF. The full variable domain, rest sourced from reference TRBV9 and TRBJ2-1, is DSGVTQTPKHLITATGQRVTLRCSPRSGDLSVYWYQQSLDQGLQFLIQYYNGEERAKGNILERFSAQQFPDLHSELNLSSLELGDSALYFCASSAYTGGYNEQFFGPGTRLTVL.